This T cell receptor beta chain was identified in a study of beta chain features in type 1 diabetes. Study overall: Age, gender, cell numbers and subset yield matched between patients and controls. Under 110,000,000 sorted cells were examined across all samples.

V lost 0 bases and J 5 bases, leaving 16 bases between the germline ends. Germline V gene sequence: CDR1 MNHEY, CDR2 SVGAGI. This CDR3 has 16 residues. One heparinised blood draw, averaging about 116 mL, came from each donor. General observations from the study: Cells with high TCR expression could be over-represented by cDNA sequencing.

To note about this clone: Its target is unknown.

Every bit of the isolated RNA underwent reverse transcription, so sequencing read expressed TCRB transcripts. The data were produced by immunoSEQ multiplex PCR, yet TCRdb's version contains in-frame clones alone and is incomplete. Of around 500,000 clones detected, 25% to 35% appear once; the ten largest clones hold 0.05% to 0.065%. The TCR originated in a man between 18 and 29 years old in good health. The specimen sequenced was naive CD4+ T cells from blood. V and J are TRBV6-5 and TRBJ2-5, with D possibly TRBD1 on 6 matching bases. The CDR3 loop reads CASSYSGRGQRETQYF. The CDR3 DNA reads as TGTGCCAGCAGTTACTCGGGCAGGGGCCAACGGGAGACCCAGTACTTC.